This T cell receptor beta chain was sequenced for a study of T cells in Graves' hyperthyroidism and ophthalmopathy. The V segment lost 1 base and the J segment 1 base; nucleotides outside the gene matches: 7. The CDR3 spans 16 residues. Germline CDR1 is SGHTA and CDR2 is FQGNSA. The patients, who ranged from 18 to 65 in age, presented with newly diagnosed hyperthyroidism lasting under 2 months. Fresh peripheral blood, more than 9 ml, yielded the PBMCs. Researchers amplified the TCR beta CDR3 regions from RNA transcripts. The HTBI primer set served for first-round RT-PCR of the TCR CDR3. Using its own MiXCR run on the multiplex PCR reads, TCRdb lists one record per CDR3 protein. The sample lists some 270,000 distinct CDR3 sequences, about 14% occurring once.

The source material was blood. The receptor comes from a woman aged 25 to 45 with Graves' hyperthyroidism that later progressed to Graves' ophthalmopathy. V gene TRBV7-2 combines with J gene TRBJ2-7; 7 bases map to TRBD1. This chain's CDR3 is CASSLDTGVISYEQYF. The CDR3 DNA reads TGTGCCAGCAGCTTAGATACAGGGGTAATATCCTACGAGCAGTACTTC.